The TCR beta chain under discussion was sequenced for a study of B cell selection in AIRE deficiency (dated by TCRdb to about 2019). The study in broad terms: TCRbeta repertoires of sorted blood CD4+ conventional T cells and regulatory T cells were compared between AIRE-deficient patients and healthy controls. The TCR-sequenced cohort comprised about five AIRE-deficient APECED patients and about five healthy control donors. Paper-wide results and their limitations: Shorter CDR3s were found in shared Treg sequences, reflecting a bias toward rearrangements containing few non-templated nucleotide insertions. Among under 4,500 shared Treg TCRbeta sequences, 30% to 40% were found to be shared only among healthy donors and roughly 8.7% only among patients, suggesting that Treg selection is less efficient in the absence of AIRE. Tconv and Treg cells from AIRE-deficient patients showed TCRBV gene usage, CDR3 length and TCR diversity similar to those of healthy donors. Roughly 31% of the Treg TCRbeta sequences shared among healthy donors were detected in patient Tconv cells, suggesting that Treg-biased clones are diverted into the Tconv compartment. Sequencing covered only TCRbeta chains, and roughly two fifths of shared healthy-donor Treg sequences were also present in healthy Tconv, possibly due to differing TCRalpha chains.

With respect to this clone: Which antigen it targets is not known. No base qualities exist here, and no much larger clone lies one base off it.

TCRbeta chain sequencing was performed with the immunoSEQ platform. The published analysis was carried out like this. Pooled Treg repertoires yielded 50,000 to 65,000 distinct TCRbeta sequences from patients and roughly 95,000 from healthy donors. Public Treg TCRbeta sequences were defined as those shared by two or more individuals and were then searched for in Tconv repertoires. To test for differences between groups, Mann-Whitney U tests with Bonferroni-Dunn correction were run in GraphPad Prism 7.03. Not all clones reach the TCRdb copy of this immuneACCESS table, which keeps in-frame sequences only. Checked studies attribute under half of the gap to unresolved V genes and leave the rest unexplained. That table gives V, J and clone size, and the DNA gave D and trimming. For this sample there are around 4,800 clones; more than 75% appear just once. The top ten constitute around 3% of the sample.

For sorting, regulatory T cells were defined as CD4+CD25hiCD127low/negative cells. APECED syndrome was present in the AIRE-deficient patients. Sorting of Tconv and Treg cells intended for TCRbeta sequencing was performed on a FACSAria flow cytometer. The sorted cells were collected in 5-ml round-bottom polystyrene tubes, and the dry cell pellets were frozen at -80 degrees C prior to sequencing. Trimming costs V 0 bases and J 4 bases, and their ends lie 12 bases apart. The CDR3 measures 15 amino acids from cysteine to phenylalanine. Only the CDR3 DNA is retained, 45 bases long and in frame from the first base. Taken from the germline V gene, the CDR1 and CDR2 loops are SGHRS and YFSETQ.

The sequencing sample was made of Tregs sorted from PBMCs. The chain is made from TRBV5-1 and TRBJ2-3; matching of 6 bases hints at TRBD1 as the D gene. The clonotype was recovered from a human donor with AIRE deficiency. CDR3 reads: CASSLGGQSADTQYF. The sequenced DNA is TGCGCCAGCAGCTTGGGGGGACAAAGCGCAGATACGCAGTATTTT.